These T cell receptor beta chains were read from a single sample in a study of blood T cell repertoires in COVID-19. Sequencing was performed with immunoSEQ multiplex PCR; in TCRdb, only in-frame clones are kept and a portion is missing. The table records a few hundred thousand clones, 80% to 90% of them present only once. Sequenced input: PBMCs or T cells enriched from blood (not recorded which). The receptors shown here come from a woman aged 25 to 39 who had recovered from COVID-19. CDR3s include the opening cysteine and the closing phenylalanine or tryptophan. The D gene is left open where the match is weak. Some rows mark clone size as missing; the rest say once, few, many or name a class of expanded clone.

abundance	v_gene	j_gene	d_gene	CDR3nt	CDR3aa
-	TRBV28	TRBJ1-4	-	TGTGCCAGCAGCCCTACGACAGGCCCTTCAACTAATGAAAAACTGTTTTTT	CASSPTTGPSTNEKLFF
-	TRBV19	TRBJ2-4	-	TGTGCCAGTAGTATAGGATGGGGACTGTTAGCCAAAAACATTCAGTACTTC	CASSIGWGLLAKNIQYF
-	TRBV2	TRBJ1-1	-	TGTGCCAGCAACGCGAGGGGAGGGAGGACTGAAGCTTTCTTT	CASNARGGRTEAFF
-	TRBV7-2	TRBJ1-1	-	TGTGCCAGCAGCTTAAATGGACACGCGAACACTGAAGCTTTCTTT	CASSLNGHANTEAFF
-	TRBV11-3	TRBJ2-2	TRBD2	TGTGCCAGCAGCTTAGATGGGGGGGAGAACACCGGGGAGCTGTTTTTT	CASSLDGGENTGELFF
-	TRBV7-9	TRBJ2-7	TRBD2	TGTGCCAGCAGCCCGACAGGACTAGCGGGCCTGTACGAGCAGTACTTC	CASSPTGLAGLYEQYF
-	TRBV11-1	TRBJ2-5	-	TGTGCCAGCAGTCGGGGGTCGAGGGAGACCCAGTACTTC	CASSRGSRETQYF
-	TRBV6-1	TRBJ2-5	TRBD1	TGTGCCAGCAGTGATGGGACAGGGCAGCGAGAGACCCAGTACTTC	CASSDGTGQRETQYF
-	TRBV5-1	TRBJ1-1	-	TGCGCCAGCAGCTTCAGGGGTAATGAAGCTTTCTTT	CASSFRGNEAFF
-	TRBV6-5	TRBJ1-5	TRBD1	TGTGCCAGCAGATCCGGGACAGGCAATCAGCCCCAGCATTTT	CASRSGTGNQPQHF
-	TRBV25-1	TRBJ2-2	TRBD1	TGTGCCAGCAGTGAATATACGGGACAGGGGGCATCGAGGGAGCTGTTTTTT	CASSEYTGQGASRELFF
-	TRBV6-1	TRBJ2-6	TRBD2	TGTGCCAGCAGTGTTTGGACTAGCGGGTTGAGCTCTGGGGCCAACGTCCTGACTTTC	CASSVWTSGLSSGANVLTF
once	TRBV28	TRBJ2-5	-	TGTGCCAGCAGCTCGAACCGGGGCGCGGGGGAGACCCAGTACTTC	CASSSNRGAGETQYF
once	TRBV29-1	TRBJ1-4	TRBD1	TGCAGCGTTACGACAGGGGGCAAGGAAAAACTGTTTTTT	CSVTTGGKEKLFF
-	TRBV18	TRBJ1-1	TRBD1	TGTGCCAGCTCACAGGGGGCAAAGACTGAAGCTTTCTTT	CASSQGAKTEAFF
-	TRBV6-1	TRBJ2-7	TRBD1	TGTGCCAGCAGTGGTCGGGACAGGGACTTACGGGGCTCCTACGAGCAGTACTTC	CASSGRDRDLRGSYEQYF
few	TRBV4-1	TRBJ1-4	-	TGCGCCAGCAGCCAAGACAGGGAAAAGGCAACTAATGAAAAACTGTTTTTT	CASSQDREKATNEKLFF
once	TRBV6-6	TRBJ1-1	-	TGTGCCAGCGGGAGGCTATCCGAAGCTTTCTTT	CASGRLSEAFF
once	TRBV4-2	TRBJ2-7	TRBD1	TGTGCCAGCAGCCAGACACTCGGGACAGACTCCTACGAGCAGTACTTC	CASSQTLGTDSYEQYF
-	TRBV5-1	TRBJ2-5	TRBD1	TGCGCCAGCAGCCCGACACACAGGGGTCCAGAGACCCAGTACTTC	CASSPTHRGPETQYF
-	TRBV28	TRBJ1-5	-	TGTGCCAGCGAGGGGGTTTCCAATCAGCCCCAGCATTTT	CASEGVSNQPQHF
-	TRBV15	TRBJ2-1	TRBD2	TGTGCCACCAGCAGAGATCTGGCGGGGGGACCCTACAATGAGCAGTTCTTC	CATSRDLAGGPYNEQFF
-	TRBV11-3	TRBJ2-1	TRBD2	TGTGCCAGCAGCTTTTCTAGCGGGCTGGGCAATGAGCAGTTCTTC	CASSFSSGLGNEQFF
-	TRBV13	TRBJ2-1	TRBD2	TGTGCCAGCCGGACTAGCGGGAGTCCGCATGAGCAGTTCTTC	CASRTSGSPHEQFF
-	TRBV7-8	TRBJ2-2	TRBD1	TGTGCCAGCAGCTCGCCCGTGGACAGGATCCTAAACACCGGGGAGCTGTTTTTT	CASSSPVDRILNTGELFF
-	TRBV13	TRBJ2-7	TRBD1	TGTGCCAGCAGCTCCCGGACAGGGATGACCTACGAGCAGTACTTC	CASSSRTGMTYEQYF
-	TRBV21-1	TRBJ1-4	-	TGTGCCAGCAGCTCCCGACGGGAAAGCAGGACTAATGAAAAACTGTTTTTT	CASSSRRESRTNEKLFF
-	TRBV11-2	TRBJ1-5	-	TGTGCCAGCAGCGTTGGGGGGGCCAATCAGCCCCAGCATTTT	CASSVGGANQPQHF
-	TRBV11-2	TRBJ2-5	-	TGTGCCAGCAGCGCACCGGGGACAAAACAAGAGACCCAGTACTTC	CASSAPGTKQETQYF
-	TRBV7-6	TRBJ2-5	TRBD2	TGTGCCAGCAGCGAGGGACTAGCGGGGGGGCTTGGAGGAGAGACCCAGTACTTC	CASSEGLAGGLGGETQYF
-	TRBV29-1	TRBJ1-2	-	TGCAGCGTTGTACGGGGGAACGACTATGGCTACACCTTC	CSVVRGNDYGYTF
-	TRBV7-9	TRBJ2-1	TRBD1	TGTGCCAGCAGCCTTGGACAGGGCTCCTACAATGAGCAGTTCTTC	CASSLGQGSYNEQFF
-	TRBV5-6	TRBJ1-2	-	TGTGCCAGCAGCTTGGACCCAGTTAACTATGGCTACACCTTC	CASSLDPVNYGYTF
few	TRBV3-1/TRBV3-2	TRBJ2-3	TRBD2	TGTGCCAGCAGCCAACATGACCTAGCGGCCTCTACTAAATCCACAGATACGCAGTATTTT	CASSQHDLAASTKSTDTQYF
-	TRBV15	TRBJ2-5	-	TGTGCCACCAGCAGAGATCTCGGGCAAGAGACCCAGTACTTC	CATSRDLGQETQYF
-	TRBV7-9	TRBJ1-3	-	TGTGCCAGCAGCAGCCTAAGGGGGGGGACTGGAAACACCATATATTTT	CASSSLRGGTGNTIYF
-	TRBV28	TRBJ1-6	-	TGTGCCAGCAGTCCGACAGCGAGCTCCTATAATTCACCCCTCCACTTT	CASSPTASSYNSPLHF
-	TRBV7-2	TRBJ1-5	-	TGTGCCAGCAGCTTAGATGGTCAGAGCAATCAGCCCCAGCATTTT	CASSLDGQSNQPQHF